This T cell receptor (beta chain) emerged from a study of T cell clonotyping in hematopoietic cell transplantation. General study results and limits: Few recipient clonotypes overlapped donors; over 95% were de novo at given depth. Pathologically expanded recipient clonotypes increased progressively from day 30 to day 180 as diversity fell.

CDR3 length: 12 amino acids. The junction had 2 bases not matched to a gene; V was cut back by 1 base and J by 8 bases. CDR1 and CDR2 (germline): GTSNPN, SVGIG (reference sequence). Here immunoSEQ multiplex PCR was the method, and the copy in TCRdb shows in-frame clones only, minus some. The sample has fewer than 6,000 clones; 26% are singletons. Details on this clone: Antigen unknown.

Recipients were bled about 28 days pretransplant and at posttransplant days 30, 100, 180. The chain uses TRBV30 and TRBJ1-2; 9 bases align to TRBD1. This receptor was obtained from a male patient between 40 and 50 years old who had an allogeneic stem cell transplant from an unrelated donor, so the T cells may come from the graft donor. Some clones in this sample may be carry-over from other donors' samples. The starting material was peripheral blood mononuclear cells, obtained 180 days after allogeneic stem cell transplant. The CDR3 is CAWSGTGAGYTF. As DNA, the CDR3 is TGTGCCTGGAGTGGGACAGGGGCCGGCTACACCTTC. The full variable domain, in which reference TRBV30 and TRBJ1-2 provide the parts outside the CDR3, is SQTIHQWPATLVQPVGSPLSLECTVEGTSNPNLYWYRQAAGRGLQLLFYSVGIGQISSEVPQNLSASRPQDRQFILSSKKLLLSDSGFYLCAWSGTGAGYTFGSGTRLTVV.